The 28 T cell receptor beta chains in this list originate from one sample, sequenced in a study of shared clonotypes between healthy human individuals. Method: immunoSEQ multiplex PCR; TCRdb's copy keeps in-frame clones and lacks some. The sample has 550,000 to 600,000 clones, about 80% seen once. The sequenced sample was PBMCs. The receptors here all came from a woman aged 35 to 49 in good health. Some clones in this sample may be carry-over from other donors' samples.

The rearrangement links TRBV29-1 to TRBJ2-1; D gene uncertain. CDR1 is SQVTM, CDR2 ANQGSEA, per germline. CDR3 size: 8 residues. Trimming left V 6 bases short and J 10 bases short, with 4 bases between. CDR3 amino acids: CSVEEQFF. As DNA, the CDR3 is TGCAGCGTAGAGGAGCAGTTCTTC.

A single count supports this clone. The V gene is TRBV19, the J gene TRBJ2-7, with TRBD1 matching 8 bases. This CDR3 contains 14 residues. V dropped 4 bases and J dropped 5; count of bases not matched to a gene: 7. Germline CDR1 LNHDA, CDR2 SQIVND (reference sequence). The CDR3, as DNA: TGTGCCAGTAGTAAAAGACAGGGGAGCGACGAGCAGTACTTC. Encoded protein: CASSKRQGSDEQYF.

The CDR3 loop reads CASSPWGERNTGELFF. CDR3 coding DNA: TGCGCCAGCAGCCCCTGGGGGGAGCGGAACACCGGGGAGCTGTTTTTT. This chain links TRBV4-1 with TRBJ2-2; D perhaps matches TRBD2 (6 bases). V dropped 4 bases and J dropped 1 base, with 13 bases sitting between them. This CDR3 has 16 amino acids. The V gene's germline CDR1 is MGHRA and CDR2 YSYEKL.

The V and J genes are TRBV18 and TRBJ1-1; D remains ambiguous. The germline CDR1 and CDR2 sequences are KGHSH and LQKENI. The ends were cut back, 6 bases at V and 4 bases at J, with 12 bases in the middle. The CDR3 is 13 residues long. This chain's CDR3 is CASSAEVRTEAFF. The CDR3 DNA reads TGTGCCAGCTCCGCAGAGGTCCGCACTGAAGCTTTCTTT.

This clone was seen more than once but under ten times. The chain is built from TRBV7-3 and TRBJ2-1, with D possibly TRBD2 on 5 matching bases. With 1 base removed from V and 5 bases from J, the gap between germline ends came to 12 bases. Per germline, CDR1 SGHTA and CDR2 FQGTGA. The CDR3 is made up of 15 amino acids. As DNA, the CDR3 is TGTGCCAGCAGCTTAATGGCGGGTACCGACAATGAGCAGTTCTTC. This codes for CASSLMAGTDNEQFF.

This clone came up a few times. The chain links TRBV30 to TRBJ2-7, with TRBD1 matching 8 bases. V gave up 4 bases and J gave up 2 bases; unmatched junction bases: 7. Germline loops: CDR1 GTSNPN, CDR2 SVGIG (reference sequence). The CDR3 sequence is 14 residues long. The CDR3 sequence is CAWKPGTGTYEQYF. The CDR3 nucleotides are TGTGCCTGGAAACCCGGGACAGGAACCTACGAGCAGTACTTC.

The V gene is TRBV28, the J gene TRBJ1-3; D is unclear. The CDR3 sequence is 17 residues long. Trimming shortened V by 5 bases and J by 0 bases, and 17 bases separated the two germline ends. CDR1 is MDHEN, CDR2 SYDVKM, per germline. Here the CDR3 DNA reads TGTGCCAGCAGTGTAGCTGGCGGTGTCGACTCTGGAAACACCATATATTTT. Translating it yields CASSVAGGVDSGNTIYF.

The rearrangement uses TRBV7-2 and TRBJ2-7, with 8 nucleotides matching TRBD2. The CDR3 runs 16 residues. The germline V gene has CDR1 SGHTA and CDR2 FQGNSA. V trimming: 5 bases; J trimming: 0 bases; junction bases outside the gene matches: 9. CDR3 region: CASSVKGLGLSYEQYF. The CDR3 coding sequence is TGTGCCAGCAGCGTGAAGGGACTAGGCCTCTCCTACGAGCAGTACTTC.

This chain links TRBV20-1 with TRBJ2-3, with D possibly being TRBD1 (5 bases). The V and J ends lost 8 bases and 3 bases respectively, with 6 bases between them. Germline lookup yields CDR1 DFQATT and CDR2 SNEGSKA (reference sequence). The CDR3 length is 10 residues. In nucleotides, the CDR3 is TGCAGTCCAGGGACAGATACGCAGTATTTT. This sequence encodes CSPGTDTQYF.

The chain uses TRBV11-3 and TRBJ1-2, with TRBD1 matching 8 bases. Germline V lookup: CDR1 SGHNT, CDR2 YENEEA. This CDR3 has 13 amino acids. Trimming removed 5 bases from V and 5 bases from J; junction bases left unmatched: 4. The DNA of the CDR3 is TGTGCCAGCAGCCTAGGACAGGGATATGGCTACACCTTC. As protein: CASSLGQGYGYTF.

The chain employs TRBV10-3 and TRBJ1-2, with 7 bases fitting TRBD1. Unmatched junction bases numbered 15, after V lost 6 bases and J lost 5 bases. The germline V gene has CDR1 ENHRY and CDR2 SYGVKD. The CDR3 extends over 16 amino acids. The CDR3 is CAIRPDRSIVGYGYTF. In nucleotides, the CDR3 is TGTGCCATCAGACCGGACAGGTCAATTGTCGGATATGGCTACACCTTC.

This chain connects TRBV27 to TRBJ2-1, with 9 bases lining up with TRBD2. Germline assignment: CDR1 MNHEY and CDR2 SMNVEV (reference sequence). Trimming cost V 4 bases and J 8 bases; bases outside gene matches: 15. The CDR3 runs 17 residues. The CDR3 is CASSWGMAGGFGDEQFF. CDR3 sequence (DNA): TGTGCCAGCAGTTGGGGTATGGCGGGAGGGTTTGGCGATGAGCAGTTCTTC.

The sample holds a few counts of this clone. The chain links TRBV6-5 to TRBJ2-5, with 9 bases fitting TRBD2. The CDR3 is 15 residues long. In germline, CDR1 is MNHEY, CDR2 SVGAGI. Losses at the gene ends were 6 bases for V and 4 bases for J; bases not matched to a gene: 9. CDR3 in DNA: TGTGCCAGCAGCTTAGCGGGAGAGTTTCGAGAGACCCAGTACTTC. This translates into CASSLAGEFRETQYF.

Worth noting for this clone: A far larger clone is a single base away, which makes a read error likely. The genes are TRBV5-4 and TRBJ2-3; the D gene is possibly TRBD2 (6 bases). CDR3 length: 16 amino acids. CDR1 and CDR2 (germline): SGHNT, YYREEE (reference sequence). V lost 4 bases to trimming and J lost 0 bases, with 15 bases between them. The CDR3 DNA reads TGTGCCAGCAGCCGTGCCTCCGGGGGTAGCACAGATACGCAGTATTTT. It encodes CASSRASGGSTDTQYF. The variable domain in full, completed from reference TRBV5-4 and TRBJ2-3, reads ETGVTQSPTHLIKTRGQQVTLRCSSQSGHNTVSWYQQALGQGPQFIFQYYREEENGRGNFPPRFSGLQFPNYSSELNVNALELDDSALYLCASSRASGGSTDTQYFGPGTRLTVL.

Here the CDR3 reads CASSIRTGDSNQPQHF. CDR3 coding DNA: TGTGCCAGTAGTATCAGGACAGGGGATAGCAATCAGCCCCAGCATTTT. This sequence joins TRBV19 and TRBJ1-5, with 9 bases that match TRBD1. The CDR3 covers 16 residues. V was pared by 3 bases and J by 0 bases, with 3 bases of the junction left unmatched. Per the germline V gene, CDR1 is LNHDA and CDR2 is SQIVND (reference sequence).

Written as DNA, the CDR3 is TGTGCCAGCAGTGTGGAGGGACAGGGGGCTGAAAAACTGTTTTTT. Its translation: CASSVEGQGAEKLFF. The V and J genes are TRBV2 and TRBJ1-4, with 12 bases matching TRBD1. The length of the CDR3 is 15 residues. The ends lost 4 bases at V and 7 bases at J; junction bases unmatched: 4. Germline-derived CDR1 and CDR2 are SNHLY and FYNNEI.

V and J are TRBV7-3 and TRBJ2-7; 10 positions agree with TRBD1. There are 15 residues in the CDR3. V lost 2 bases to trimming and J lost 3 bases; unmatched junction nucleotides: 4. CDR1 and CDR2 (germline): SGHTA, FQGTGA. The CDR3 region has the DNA TGTGCCAGCAGCTTAGGGGGACAGGGGCTCTACGAGCAGTACTTC. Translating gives CASSLGGQGLYEQYF.

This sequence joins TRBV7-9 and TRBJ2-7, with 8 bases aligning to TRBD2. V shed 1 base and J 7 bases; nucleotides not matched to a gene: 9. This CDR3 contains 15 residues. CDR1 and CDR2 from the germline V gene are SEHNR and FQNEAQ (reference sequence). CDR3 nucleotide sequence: TGTGCCAGCAGCTTAGGAGGAGCGGGAGTGAGGGAGCAGTACTTC. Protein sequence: CASSLGGAGVREQYF.

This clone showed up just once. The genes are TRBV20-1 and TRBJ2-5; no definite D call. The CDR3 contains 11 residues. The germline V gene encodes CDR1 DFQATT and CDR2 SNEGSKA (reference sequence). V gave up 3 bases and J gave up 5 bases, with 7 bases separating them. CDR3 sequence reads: CSARSVETQYF. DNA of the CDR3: TGCAGTGCTAGGAGCGTTGAGACCCAGTACTTC.

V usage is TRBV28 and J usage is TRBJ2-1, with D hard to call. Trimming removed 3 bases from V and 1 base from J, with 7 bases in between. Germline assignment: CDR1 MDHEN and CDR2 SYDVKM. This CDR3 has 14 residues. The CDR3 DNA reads TGTGCCAGCAGTTTCACCGATTCCTACAATGAGCAGTTCTTC. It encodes CASSFTDSYNEQFF.

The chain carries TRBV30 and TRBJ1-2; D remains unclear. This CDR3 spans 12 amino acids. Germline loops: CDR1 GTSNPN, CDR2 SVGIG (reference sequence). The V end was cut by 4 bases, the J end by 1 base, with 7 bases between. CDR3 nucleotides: TGTGCCTGGACAGCGTTTAACTATGGCTACACCTTC. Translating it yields CAWTAFNYGYTF. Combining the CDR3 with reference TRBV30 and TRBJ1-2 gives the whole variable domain SQTIHQWPATLVQPVGSPLSLECTVEGTSNPNLYWYRQAAGRGLQLLFYSVGIGQISSEVPQNLSASRPQDRQFILSSKKLLLSDSGFYLCAWTAFNYGYTFGSGTRLTVV.

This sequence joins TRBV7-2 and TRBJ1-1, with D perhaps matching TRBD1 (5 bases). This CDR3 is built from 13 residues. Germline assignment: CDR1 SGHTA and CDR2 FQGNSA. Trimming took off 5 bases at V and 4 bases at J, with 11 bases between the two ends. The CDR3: CASSQARGTEAFF. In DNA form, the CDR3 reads TGTGCCAGCAGCCAAGCGAGGGGCACTGAAGCTTTCTTT.

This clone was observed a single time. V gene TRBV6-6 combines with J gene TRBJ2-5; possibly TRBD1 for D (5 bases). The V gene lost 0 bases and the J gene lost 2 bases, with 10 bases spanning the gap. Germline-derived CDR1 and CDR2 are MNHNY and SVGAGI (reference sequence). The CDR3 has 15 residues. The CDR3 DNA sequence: TGTGCCAGCAGTTACTCGAGTGGACAACAAGAGACCCAGTACTTC. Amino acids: CASSYSSGQQETQYF.

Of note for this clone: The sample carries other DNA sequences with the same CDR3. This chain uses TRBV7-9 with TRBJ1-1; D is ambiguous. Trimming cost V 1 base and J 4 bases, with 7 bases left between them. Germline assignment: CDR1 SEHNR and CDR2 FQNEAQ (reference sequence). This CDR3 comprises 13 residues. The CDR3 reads CASSLGGSTEAFF. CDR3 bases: TGTGCCAGCAGCTTAGGGGGTAGCACTGAAGCTTTCTTT.

CDR3: CASSEAGSSIAGGSDTQYF. The CDR3 DNA reads TGTGCCAGCAGTGAAGCGGGGTCCTCGATAGCGGGAGGATCAGATACGCAGTATTTT. The gene calls are TRBV6-1 and TRBJ2-3, with 10 bases aligning to TRBD2. There are 19 residues in the CDR3. CDR1 and CDR2 from the germline V gene are MNHNS and SASEGT. The trim removed 0 bases at V and 4 bases at J, leaving 13 bases unmatched.

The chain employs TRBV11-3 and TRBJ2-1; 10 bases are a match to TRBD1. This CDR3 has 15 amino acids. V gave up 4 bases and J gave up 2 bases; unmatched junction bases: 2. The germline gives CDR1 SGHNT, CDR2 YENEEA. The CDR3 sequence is CASSSGQGTYNEQFF. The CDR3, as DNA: TGTGCCAGCAGCTCGGGACAGGGGACCTACAATGAGCAGTTCTTC.

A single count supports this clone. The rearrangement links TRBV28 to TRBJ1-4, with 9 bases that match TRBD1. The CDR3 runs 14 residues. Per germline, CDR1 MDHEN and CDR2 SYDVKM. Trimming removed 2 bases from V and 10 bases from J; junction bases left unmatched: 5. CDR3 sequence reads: CASSLGQGIGKLFF. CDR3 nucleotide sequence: TGTGCCAGCAGTTTAGGACAGGGGATAGGAAAACTGTTTTTT.

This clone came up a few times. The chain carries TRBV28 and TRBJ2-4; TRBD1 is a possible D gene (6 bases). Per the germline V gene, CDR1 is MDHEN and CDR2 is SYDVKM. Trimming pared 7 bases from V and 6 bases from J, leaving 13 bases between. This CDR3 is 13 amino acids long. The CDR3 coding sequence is TGTGCCAGCATCGGCAGGGGTGGAAACATTCAGTACTTC. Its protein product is CASIGRGGNIQYF.